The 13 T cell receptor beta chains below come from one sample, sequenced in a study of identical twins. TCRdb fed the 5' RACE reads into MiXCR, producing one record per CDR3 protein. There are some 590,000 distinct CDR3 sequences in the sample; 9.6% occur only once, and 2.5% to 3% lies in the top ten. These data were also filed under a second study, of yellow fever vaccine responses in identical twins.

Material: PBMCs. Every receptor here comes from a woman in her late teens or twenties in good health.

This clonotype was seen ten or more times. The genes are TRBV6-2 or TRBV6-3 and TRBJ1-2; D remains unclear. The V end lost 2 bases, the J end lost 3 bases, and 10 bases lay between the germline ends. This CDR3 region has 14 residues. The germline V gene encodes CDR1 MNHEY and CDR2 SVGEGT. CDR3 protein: CASSYSHGYYGYTF. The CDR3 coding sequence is TGTGCCAGCAGTTACAGTCACGGATACTATGGCTACACCTTC.

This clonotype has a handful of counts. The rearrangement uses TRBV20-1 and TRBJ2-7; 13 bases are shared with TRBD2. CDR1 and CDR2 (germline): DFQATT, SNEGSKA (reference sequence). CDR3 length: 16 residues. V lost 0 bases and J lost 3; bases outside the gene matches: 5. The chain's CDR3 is CSARDRTSGSIYEQYF. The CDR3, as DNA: TGCAGTGCTAGAGACCGGACTAGCGGGAGTATCTACGAGCAGTACTTC.

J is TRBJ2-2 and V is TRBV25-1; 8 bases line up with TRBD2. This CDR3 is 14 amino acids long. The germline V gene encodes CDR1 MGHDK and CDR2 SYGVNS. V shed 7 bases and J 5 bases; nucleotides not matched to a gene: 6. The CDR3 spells CASNGGAQTGELFF. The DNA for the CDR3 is TGTGCCAGCAACGGGGGGGCTCAGACCGGGGAGCTGTTTTTT.

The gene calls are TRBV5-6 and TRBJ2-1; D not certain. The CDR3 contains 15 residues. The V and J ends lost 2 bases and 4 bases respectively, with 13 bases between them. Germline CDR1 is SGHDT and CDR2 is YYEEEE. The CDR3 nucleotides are TGTGCCAGCAGCTTTCGAACGGGCCATTACAATGAGCAGTTCTTC. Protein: CASSFRTGHYNEQFF.

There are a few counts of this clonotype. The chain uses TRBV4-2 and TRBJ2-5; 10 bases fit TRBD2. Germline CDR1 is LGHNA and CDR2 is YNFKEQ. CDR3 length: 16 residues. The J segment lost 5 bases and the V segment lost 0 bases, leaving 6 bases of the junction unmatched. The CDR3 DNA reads TGTGCCAGCAGCCAAGAAAGCGGGGGGGCCCGGGAGACCCAGTACTTC. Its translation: CASSQESGGARETQYF.

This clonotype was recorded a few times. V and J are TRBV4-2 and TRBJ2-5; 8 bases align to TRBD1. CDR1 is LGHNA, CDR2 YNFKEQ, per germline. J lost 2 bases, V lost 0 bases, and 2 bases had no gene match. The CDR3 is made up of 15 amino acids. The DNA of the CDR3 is TGTGCCAGCAGCCAAGAAAGGGACAGGCAAGAGACCCAGTACTTC. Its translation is CASSQERDRQETQYF.

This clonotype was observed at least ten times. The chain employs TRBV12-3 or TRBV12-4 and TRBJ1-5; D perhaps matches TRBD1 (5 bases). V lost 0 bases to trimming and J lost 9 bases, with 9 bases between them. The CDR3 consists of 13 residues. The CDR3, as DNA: TGTGCCAGCAGTTTAGCGGAAAGGGGGCCCCAGCATTTT. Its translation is CASSLAERGPQHF.

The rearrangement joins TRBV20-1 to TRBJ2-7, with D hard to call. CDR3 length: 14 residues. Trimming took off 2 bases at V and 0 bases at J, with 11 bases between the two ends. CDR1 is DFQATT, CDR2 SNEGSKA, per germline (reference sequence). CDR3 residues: CSARRGGYSYEQYF. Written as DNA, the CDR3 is TGCAGTGCTAGACGTGGCGGTTACTCCTACGAGCAGTACTTC.

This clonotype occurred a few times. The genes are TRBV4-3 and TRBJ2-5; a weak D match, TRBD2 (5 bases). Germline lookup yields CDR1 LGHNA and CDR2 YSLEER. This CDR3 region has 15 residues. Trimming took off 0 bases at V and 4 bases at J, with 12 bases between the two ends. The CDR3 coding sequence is TGCGCCAGCAGCCAAGATGAGGGTCTGGGAGAGACCCAGTACTTC. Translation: CASSQDEGLGETQYF.

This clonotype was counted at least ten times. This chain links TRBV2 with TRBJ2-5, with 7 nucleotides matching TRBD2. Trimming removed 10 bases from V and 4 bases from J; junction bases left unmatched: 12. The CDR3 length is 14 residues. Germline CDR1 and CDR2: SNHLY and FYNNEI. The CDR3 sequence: CATGGNTPGETQYF. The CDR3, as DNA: TGTGCCACGGGAGGAAACACCCCAGGAGAGACCCAGTACTTC.

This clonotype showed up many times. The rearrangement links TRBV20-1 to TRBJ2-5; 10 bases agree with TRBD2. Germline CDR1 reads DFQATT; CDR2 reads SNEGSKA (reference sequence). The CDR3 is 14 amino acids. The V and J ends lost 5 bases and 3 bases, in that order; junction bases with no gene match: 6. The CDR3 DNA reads TGCAGTGCTCGATCCGGGACTAGCGAAGAGACCCAGTACTTC. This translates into CSARSGTSEETQYF.

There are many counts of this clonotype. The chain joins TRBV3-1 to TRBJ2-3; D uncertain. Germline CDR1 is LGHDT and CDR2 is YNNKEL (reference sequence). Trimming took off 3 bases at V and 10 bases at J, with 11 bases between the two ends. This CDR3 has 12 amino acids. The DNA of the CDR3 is TGTGCCAGCAGCCAGTTGGAGCTTCCGCAGTATTTT. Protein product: CASSQLELPQYF.

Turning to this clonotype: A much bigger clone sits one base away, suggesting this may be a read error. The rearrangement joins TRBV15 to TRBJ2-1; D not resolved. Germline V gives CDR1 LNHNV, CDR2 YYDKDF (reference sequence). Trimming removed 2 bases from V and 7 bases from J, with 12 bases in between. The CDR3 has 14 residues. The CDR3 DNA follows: TGTGCCACCAGCAGAAAAAGTCCACAAAATGAGCAGTTCTTC. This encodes CATSRKSPQNEQFF.